This is a list of T cell receptor beta chains from one sample in a study of blood T cells in healthy people across ages. TCRdb called the 5' RACE reads again in MiXCR, with one record for every CDR3 protein. The sample yields roughly 2 million distinct CDR3 sequences, roughly 50% seen once. Sequenced: blood. The source of these receptors is a woman aged 40 to 50 in good health. CDR3s include the opening cysteine and the closing phenylalanine or tryptophan. The D gene is left open where the match is weak. Size is stated for part of the rows, as once, few or many counts, or as a class when the clone is expanded.

V	D	size	J	CDR3	DNA
TRBV11-2	NA	few	TRBJ2-7	CASSLTDRNYEQYF	TGTGCCAGCAGCTTAACGGACCGTAACTACGAGCAGTACTTC
TRBV20-1	NA	NA	TRBJ2-3	CSANQGSITDTQYF	TGCAGTGCTAACCAGGGAAGTATTACAGATACGCAGTATTTT
TRBV5-1	TRBD2	NA	TRBJ2-5	CASSSPADGEGETQYF	TGCGCCAGCAGTAGCCCCGCTGACGGGGAGGGGGAGACCCAGTACTTC
TRBV15	TRBD1	few	TRBJ1-6	CATTDRTNSPLHF	TGTGCCACTACGGACAGGACTAATTCACCCCTCCACTTT
TRBV4-3	TRBD2	NA	TRBJ2-1	CASSLGTSPYNEQFF	TGCGCCAGCAGCCTCGGGACTAGCCCCTACAATGAGCAGTTCTTC
TRBV7-6	NA	few	TRBJ2-3	CASSLVGGPSRDTQYF	TGTGCCAGCAGCTTAGTGGGGGGGCCCTCGAGAGATACGCAGTATTTT
TRBV7-9	NA	NA	TRBJ1-6	CASSFEGRINSPLHF	TGTGCCAGCAGCTTTGAAGGTCGGATTAATTCACCCCTCCACTTT
TRBV7-8	NA	NA	TRBJ2-5	CASSHNQKTQYF	TGTGCCAGCAGCCACAACCAAAAGACCCAGTACTTC
TRBV14	NA	NA	TRBJ2-7	CASSQTGRYEQYF	TGTGCCAGCAGCCAAACAGGACGCTACGAGCAGTACTTC
TRBV20-1	NA	few	TRBJ2-4	CSANPPPNLAKNIQYF	TGCAGTGCTAACCCCCCACCGAATCTAGCCAAAAACATTCAGTACTTC
TRBV6-6	TRBD1	many	TRBJ2-7	CASSPGTGSSYEQYF	TGTGCCAGCAGTCCCGGGACAGGGAGCTCCTACGAGCAGTACTTC
TRBV14	TRBD1	few	TRBJ2-7	CASSQMDRVGGEQYF	TGTGCCAGCAGCCAAATGGACAGGGTAGGAGGCGAGCAGTACTTC
TRBV4-3	TRBD2	NA	TRBJ2-7	CASSQDGIAGVNEQYF	TGCGCCAGCAGCCAAGACGGAATAGCGGGGGTTAATGAGCAGTACTTC
TRBV10-3	NA	NA	TRBJ2-1	CAIRQDSSYNEQFF	TGTGCCATCCGACAGGACAGCTCCTACAATGAGCAGTTCTTC
TRBV5-1	NA	many	TRBJ1-4	CASSSTATNEKLFF	TGTGCCAGCAGTTCGACAGCAACTAATGAAAAACTGTTTTTT
TRBV7-2	NA	few	TRBJ1-2	CASSLGNGNYGYTF	TGTGCCAGCAGCTTAGGAAACGGGAACTATGGCTACACCTTC
TRBV15	NA	NA	TRBJ2-5	CATSRDLQGLGETQYF	TGTGCCACCAGCAGAGATCTTCAAGGGCTTGGGGAGACCCAGTACTTC
TRBV4-1	TRBD1	few	TRBJ2-7	CASSQGAGQGTEEQYF	TGCGCCAGCAGCCAAGGGGCGGGACAGGGGACGGAAGAGCAGTACTTC
TRBV5-4	NA	NA	TRBJ2-5	CASSSGSAQETQYF	TGTGCCAGCAGCTCGGGGTCAGCCCAAGAGACCCAGTACTTC
TRBV28	TRBD1	NA	TRBJ1-2	CASSFGTGRIYGYTF	TGTGCCAGCAGTTTCGGGACAGGAAGGATCTATGGCTACACCTTC
TRBV29-1	TRBD1	NA	TRBJ1-1	CSVTARGGTEAFF	TGCAGCGTAACCGCCAGGGGGGGGACTGAAGCTTTCTTT
TRBV11-2	NA	NA	TRBJ2-3	CASPLALSTDTQYF	TGTGCCAGCCCCTTGGCGTTAAGCACAGATACGCAGTATTTT
TRBV6-5	NA	NA	TRBJ2-5	CASSYVEQETQYF	TGTGCCAGCAGTTACGTGGAACAAGAGACCCAGTACTTC
TRBV20-1	TRBD2	NA	TRBJ2-7	CSARRGGPKNEQYF	TGCAGTGCTAGGCGGGGGGGCCCTAAGAATGAGCAGTACTTC
TRBV20-1	TRBD2	NA	TRBJ2-1	CSASRASGGARNEQFF	TGCAGTGCCTCGCGGGCTAGCGGGGGGGCCAGGAATGAGCAGTTCTTC
TRBV4-3	NA	few	TRBJ2-1	CASSQDYQGTSPSSYNEQFF	TGCGCCAGCAGCCAAGATTACCAGGGAACTAGCCCAAGCTCCTACAATGAGCAGTTCTTC
TRBV20-1	TRBD2	once	TRBJ2-1	CSARQATSASSYNEQFF	TGCAGTGCTAGGCAGGCTACTAGCGCGAGCTCCTACAATGAGCAGTTCTTC
TRBV5-6	TRBD1	few	TRBJ2-7	CASSLVTGISYEQYF	TGTGCCAGCAGCTTGGTGACAGGGATTTCCTACGAGCAGTACTTC
TRBV28	TRBD1	NA	TRBJ1-2	CASSLSRTGVGYTF	TGTGCCAGCAGTTTATCCCGGACAGGGGTCGGCTACACCTTC
TRBV20-1	NA	NA	TRBJ2-1	CSAGQGKTYNEQFF	TGCAGTGCCGGTCAGGGGAAGACCTACAATGAGCAGTTCTTC
TRBV20-1	TRBD2	NA	TRBJ2-5	CSARDLGLAGGAQYF	TGCAGTGCTAGAGATCTTGGGCTAGCGGGGGGGGCCCAGTACTTC
TRBV27	NA	NA	TRBJ2-1	CASFTGVESGFEQFF	TGTGCCAGCTTCACTGGTGTGGAGTCTGGGTTTGAGCAGTTCTTC
TRBV29-1	NA	NA	TRBJ1-2	CSVEGQGAFYGYTF	TGCAGCGTTGAAGGGCAGGGAGCTTTCTATGGCTACACCTTC
TRBV6-2/TRBV6-3	TRBD2	NA	TRBJ2-1	CASINGGANEQFF	TGTGCCAGCATAAACGGGGGGGCCAATGAGCAGTTCTTC
TRBV6-2/TRBV6-3	NA	few	TRBJ2-7	CASSQRTPYEQYF	TGTGCCAGCAGTCAGAGGACACCGTACGAGCAGTACTTC
TRBV28	TRBD1	NA	TRBJ2-5	CASRTGSAETQYF	TGTGCCAGCAGGACAGGGTCTGCGGAGACCCAGTACTTC
TRBV27	TRBD1	NA	TRBJ2-7	CASSLSSGTGYEQYF	TGTGCCAGCAGTTTATCTTCCGGGACAGGCTACGAGCAGTACTTC
TRBV9	NA	NA	TRBJ2-1	CASSVWDSRSHNEQFF	TGTGCCAGCAGCGTATGGGACTCTCGGTCCCACAATGAGCAGTTCTTC
TRBV27	TRBD2	NA	TRBJ2-5	CASSATSGGVQETQYF	TGTGCCAGCAGTGCGACTAGCGGGGGGGTCCAAGAGACCCAGTACTTC